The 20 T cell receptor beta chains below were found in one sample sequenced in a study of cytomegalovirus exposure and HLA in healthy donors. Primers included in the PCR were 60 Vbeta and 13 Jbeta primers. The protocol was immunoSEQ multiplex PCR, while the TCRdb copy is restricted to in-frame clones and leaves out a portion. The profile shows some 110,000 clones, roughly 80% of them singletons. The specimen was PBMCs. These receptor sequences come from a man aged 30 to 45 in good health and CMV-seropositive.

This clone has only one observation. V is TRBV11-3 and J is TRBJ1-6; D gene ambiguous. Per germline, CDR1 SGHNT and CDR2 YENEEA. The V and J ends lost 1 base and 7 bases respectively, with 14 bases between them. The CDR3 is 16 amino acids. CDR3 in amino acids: CASSLGPPGSNSPLHF. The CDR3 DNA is TGTGCCAGCAGCTTAGGACCTCCGGGGAGCAATTCACCCCTCCACTTT.

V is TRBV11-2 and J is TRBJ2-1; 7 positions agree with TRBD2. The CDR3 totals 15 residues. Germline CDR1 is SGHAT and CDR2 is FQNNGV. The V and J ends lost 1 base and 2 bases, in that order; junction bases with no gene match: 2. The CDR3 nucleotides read TGTGCCAGCAGCTTAGGGGGGAGGGCCTACAATGAGCAGTTCTTC. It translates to CASSLGGRAYNEQFF.

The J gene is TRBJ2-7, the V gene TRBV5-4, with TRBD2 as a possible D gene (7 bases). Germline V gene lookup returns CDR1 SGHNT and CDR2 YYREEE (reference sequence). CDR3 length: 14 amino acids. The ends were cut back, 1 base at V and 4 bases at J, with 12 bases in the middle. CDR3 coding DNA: TGTGCCAGCAGCTTGCGGGGGGCAAGGTACGAGCAGTACTTC. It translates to CASSLRGARYEQYF.

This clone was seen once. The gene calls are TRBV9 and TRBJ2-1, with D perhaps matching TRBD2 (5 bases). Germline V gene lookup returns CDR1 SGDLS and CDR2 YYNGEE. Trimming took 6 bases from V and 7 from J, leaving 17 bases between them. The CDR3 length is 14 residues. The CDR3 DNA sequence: TGTGCCAGCACAAATCTGATGGACTCTAATGAGCAGTTCTTC. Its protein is CASTNLMDSNEQFF.

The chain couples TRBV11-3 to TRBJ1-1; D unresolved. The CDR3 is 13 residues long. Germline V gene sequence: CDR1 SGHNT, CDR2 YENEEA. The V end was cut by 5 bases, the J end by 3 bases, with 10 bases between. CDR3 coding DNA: TGTGCCAGCAGCCCATTGGCGGACACTGAAGCTTTCTTT. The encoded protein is CASSPLADTEAFF.

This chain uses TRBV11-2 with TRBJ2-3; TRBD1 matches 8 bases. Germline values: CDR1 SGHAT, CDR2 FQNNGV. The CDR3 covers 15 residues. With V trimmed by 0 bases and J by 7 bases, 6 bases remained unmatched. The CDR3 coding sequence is TGTGCCAGCAGCTTAGATCCCCAGGGGGCGTATACGCAGTATTTT. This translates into CASSLDPQGAYTQYF. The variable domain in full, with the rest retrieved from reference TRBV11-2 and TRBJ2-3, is EAGVAQSPRYKIIEKRQSVAFWCNPISGHATLYWYQQILGQGPKLLIQFQNNGVVDDSQLPKDRFSAERLKGVDSTLKIQPAKLEDSAVYLCASSLDPQGAYTQYFGPGTRLTVL.

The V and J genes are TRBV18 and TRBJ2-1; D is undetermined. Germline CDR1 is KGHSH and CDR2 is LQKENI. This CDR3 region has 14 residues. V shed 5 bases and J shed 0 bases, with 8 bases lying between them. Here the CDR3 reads CASSTYGSYNEQFF. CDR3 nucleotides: TGTGCCAGCTCAACCTACGGCTCCTACAATGAGCAGTTCTTC.

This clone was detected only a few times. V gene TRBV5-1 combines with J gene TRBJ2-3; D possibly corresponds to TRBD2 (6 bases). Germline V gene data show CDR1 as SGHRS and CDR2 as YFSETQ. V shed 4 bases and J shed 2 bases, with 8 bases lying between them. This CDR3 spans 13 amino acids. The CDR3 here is CASSGLPTDTQYF. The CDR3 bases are TGCGCCAGCAGCGGACTACCCACAGATACGCAGTATTTT.

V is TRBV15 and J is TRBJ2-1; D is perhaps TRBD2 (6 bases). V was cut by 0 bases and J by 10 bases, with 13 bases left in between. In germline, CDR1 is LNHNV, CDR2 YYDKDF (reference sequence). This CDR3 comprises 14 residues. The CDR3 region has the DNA TGTGCCACCAGCAGAGATGCGGAGGGACGGGAGCAGTTCTTC. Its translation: CATSRDAEGREQFF.

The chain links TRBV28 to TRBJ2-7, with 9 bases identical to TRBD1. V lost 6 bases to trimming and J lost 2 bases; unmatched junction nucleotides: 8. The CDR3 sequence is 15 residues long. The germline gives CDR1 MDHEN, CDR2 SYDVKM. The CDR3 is CASRSGQGNPYEQYF. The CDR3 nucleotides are TGTGCCAGCAGATCCGGACAGGGGAATCCCTACGAGCAGTACTTC. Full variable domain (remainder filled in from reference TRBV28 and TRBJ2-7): DVKVTQSSRYLVKRTGEKVFLECVQDMDHENMFWYRQDPGLGLRLIYFSYDVKMKEKGDIPEGYSVSREKKERFSLILESASTNQTSMYLCASRSGQGNPYEQYFGPGTRLTVT.

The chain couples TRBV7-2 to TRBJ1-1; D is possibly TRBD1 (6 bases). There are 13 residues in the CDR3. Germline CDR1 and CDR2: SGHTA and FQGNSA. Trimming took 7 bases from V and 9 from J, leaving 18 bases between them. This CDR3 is CASTITQGGKAFF. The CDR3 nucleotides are TGTGCCAGCACCATCACCCAAGGGGGTAAAGCTTTCTTT.

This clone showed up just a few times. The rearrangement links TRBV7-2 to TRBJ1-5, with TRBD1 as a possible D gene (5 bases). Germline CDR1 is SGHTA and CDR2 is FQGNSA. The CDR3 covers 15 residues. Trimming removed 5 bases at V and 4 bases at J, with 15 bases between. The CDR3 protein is CASSPRGGSNQPQHF. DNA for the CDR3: TGTGCCAGCAGCCCACGGGGGGGTTCGAATCAGCCCCAGCATTTT.

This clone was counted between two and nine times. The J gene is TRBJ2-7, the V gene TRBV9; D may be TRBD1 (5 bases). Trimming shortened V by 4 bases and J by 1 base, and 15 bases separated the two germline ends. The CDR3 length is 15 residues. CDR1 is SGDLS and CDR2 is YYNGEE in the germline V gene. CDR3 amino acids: CASSPGPGLSYEQYF. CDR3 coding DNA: TGTGCCAGCAGCCCCGGCCCAGGGTTGTCCTACGAGCAGTACTTC.

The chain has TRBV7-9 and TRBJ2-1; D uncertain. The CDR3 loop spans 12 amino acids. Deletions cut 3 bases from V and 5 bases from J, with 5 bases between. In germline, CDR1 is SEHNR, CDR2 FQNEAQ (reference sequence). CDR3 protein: CASSFADNEQFF. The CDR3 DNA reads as TGTGCCAGCAGCTTCGCGGACAATGAGCAGTTCTTC.

In DNA form, the CDR3 reads TGTGCCAGCACGAGGGCCCTTAATGAAAAACTGTTTTTT. This codes for CASTRALNEKLFF. The chain recombines TRBV6-1 with TRBJ1-4, with no clear D. The germline gives CDR1 MNHNS, CDR2 SASEGT. The CDR3 is 13 amino acids. V was trimmed by 7 bases and J by 4 bases, leaving 10 bases between them.

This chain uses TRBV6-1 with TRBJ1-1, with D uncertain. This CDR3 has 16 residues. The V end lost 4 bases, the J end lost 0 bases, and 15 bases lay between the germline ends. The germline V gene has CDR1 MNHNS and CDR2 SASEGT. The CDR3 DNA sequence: TGTGCCAGCAGTGTACCAACATTCGGGGTGAACACTGAAGCTTTCTTT. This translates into CASSVPTFGVNTEAFF.

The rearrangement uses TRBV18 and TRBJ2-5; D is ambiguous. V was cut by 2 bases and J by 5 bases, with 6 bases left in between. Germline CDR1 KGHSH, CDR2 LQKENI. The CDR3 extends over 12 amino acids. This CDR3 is CASSPSRETQYF. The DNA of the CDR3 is TGTGCCAGCTCACCATCGAGGGAGACCCAGTACTTC.

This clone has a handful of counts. The CDR3 DNA follows: TGTGCTAGTGGCCCCGCTCGAGGGACAGCGAACTCTGGGGCCAACGTCCTGACTTTC. Translated: CASGPARGTANSGANVLTF. The genes are TRBV12-5 and TRBJ2-6, with 7 bases aligning to TRBD1. The germline V gene encodes CDR1 LGHNT and CDR2 FRNRAP. V trimming: 6 bases; J trimming: 0 bases; junction bases outside the gene matches: 14. The CDR3 runs 19 residues.

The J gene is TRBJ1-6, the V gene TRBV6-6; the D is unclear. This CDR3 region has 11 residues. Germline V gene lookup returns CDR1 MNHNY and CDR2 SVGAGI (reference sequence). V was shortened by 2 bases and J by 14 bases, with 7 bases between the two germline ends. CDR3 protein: CASSYSIALHF. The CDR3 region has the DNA TGTGCCAGCAGTTACAGCATAGCCCTCCACTTT.

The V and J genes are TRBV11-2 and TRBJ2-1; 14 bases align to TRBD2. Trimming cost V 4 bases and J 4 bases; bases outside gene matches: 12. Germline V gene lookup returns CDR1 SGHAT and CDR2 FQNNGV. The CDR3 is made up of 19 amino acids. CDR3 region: CASSSTSTGTSGGYNEQFF. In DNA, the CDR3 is TGTGCCAGCAGCTCCACTTCCACCGGGACTAGCGGGGGTTACAATGAGCAGTTCTTC.